This TCR beta chain came from a study of T cells in Graves' hyperthyroidism and ophthalmopathy. Regarding the study as a whole: A model using 13 V-J features told ophthalmopathy apart from stable hyperthyroidism. Expanded thyroid clonotypes (above 0.001) were mostly also found in blood.

Details on this clonotype: The antigen is undetermined.

The V and J ends lost 4 bases and 6 bases, in that order; junction bases with no gene match: 7. This CDR3 has 15 residues. The germline V gene has CDR1 SEHNR and CDR2 FQNEAQ (reference sequence). RNA transcripts gave rise to amplified TCR beta CDR3 regions. The HTBI set primed first-round TCR CDR3 RT-PCR. TCRdb analysed the multiplex PCR reads with MiXCR anew, one entry per CDR3 protein. The sample contains roughly 500,000 distinct CDR3 sequences, about 45% of which appear only once. Reasons for excluding patients were uncontrolled infection, other autoimmune disease, pregnancy or lactation. The chain carries TRBV7-9 and TRBJ1-5; 9 bases agree with TRBD1. The sequenced material came from peripheral blood or thyroid tissue (not recorded which). The clonotype originates from an adult woman with Graves' disease, either hyperthyroidism or ophthalmopathy (not recorded which). The CDR3 is CASSYRDRDFQPQHF. CDR3 bases: TGTGCCAGCAGCTACCGGGACAGGGACTTTCAGCCCCAGCATTTT.